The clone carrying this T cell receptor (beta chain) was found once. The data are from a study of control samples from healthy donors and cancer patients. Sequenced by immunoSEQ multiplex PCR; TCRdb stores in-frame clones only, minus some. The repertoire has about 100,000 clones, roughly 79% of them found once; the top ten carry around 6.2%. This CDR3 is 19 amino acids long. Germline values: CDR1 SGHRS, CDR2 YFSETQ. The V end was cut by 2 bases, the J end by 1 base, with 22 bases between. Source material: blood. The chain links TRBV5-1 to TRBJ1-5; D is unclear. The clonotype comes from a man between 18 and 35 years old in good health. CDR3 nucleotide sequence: TGCGCCAGCAGCTTCGGAACTCTGATAGGCGCCCTGAGCAATCAGCCCCAGCATTTT. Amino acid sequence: CASSFGTLIGALSNQPQHF.